The rows below give T cell receptor beta chains drawn from one sample of a study of OX40 agonist ivuxolimab in advanced cancers. Sequenced by immunoSEQ multiplex PCR; TCRdb stores in-frame clones only, minus some. Of around 60,000 clones in the sample, 80% to 90% are singletons; the top ten hold 2.5% to 3.5%. Sequences were derived from CD4+ or CD8+ T cells sorted from blood, sampled in a trial of the OX40 agonist ivuxolimab. The receptors derive from an adult with an advanced solid tumor such as melanoma, head and neck, liver or kidney cancer. Both conserved end residues are part of each CDR3. The order of the fields is V gene, D gene, J gene, CDR3 DNA, CDR3 protein. A D gene is named only where the DNA matches it firmly.

>TRBV15|NA|TRBJ2-5
TGTGCCACCAGCAGAGAGGCCCCCCCAGCGTCAGAGACCCAGTACTTC
CATSREAPPASETQYF
>TRBV30|NA|TRBJ1-3
TGTGCCTGGTGGGGACCTCTCTCTGGAAACACCATATATTTT
CAWWGPLSGNTIYF
>TRBV5-4|NA|TRBJ2-2
TGTGCCAGCAGCTTGGGAGTCGGGACCGGGGAGCTGTTTTTT
CASSLGVGTGELFF
>TRBV11-2|NA|TRBJ2-7
TGTGCCAGCAGCTGGGCAACCTCCTACGAGCAGTACTTC
CASSWATSYEQYF
>TRBV9|NA|TRBJ1-4
TGTGCCAGCAGCGTATCGGGTTCTAATGAAAAACTGTTTTTT
CASSVSGSNEKLFF
>TRBV6-5|NA|TRBJ1-1
TGTGCCAGCACCAATAATTTGAACACTGAAGCTTTCTTT
CASTNNLNTEAFF
>TRBV7-2|NA|TRBJ2-5
TGTGCCAGCAGCTTATCCTACCAAGAGACCCAGTACTTC
CASSLSYQETQYF
>TRBV30|NA|TRBJ1-1
TGTGCCTGGATTGTGGGCCTGAACACTGAAGCTTTCTTT
CAWIVGLNTEAFF
>TRBV4-2|TRBD2|TRBJ2-1
TGTGCCAGCAGCCCCCGACTAGCGGGGGACCCAATAGAGCAGTTCTTC
CASSPRLAGDPIEQFF
>TRBV7-2|TRBD1|TRBJ2-1
TGTGCCAGCAGCTCCAAACGGACAGGGATCTACAATGAGCAGTTCTTC
CASSSKRTGIYNEQFF
>TRBV5-1|TRBD1|TRBJ2-3
TGCGCCAGCAGCCCGACAGGGGGCACAGATACGCAGTATTTT
CASSPTGGTDTQYF